One T cell receptor beta chain is described in this entry. A quantity of about 0.45 to 1 ug RNA underwent reverse transcription using random hexamers. Amplification of TCR beta CDR3 by immunoSEQ multiplex PCR spanned 54 Vbeta and 13 Jbeta. TCRdb re-analysed the immunoSEQ multiplex PCR reads in MiXCR, keeping a single row per CDR3 protein. The sample includes around 190,000 distinct CDR3 sequences, under 95% of them seen just once. Germline loops: CDR1 SGHRS, CDR2 YFSETQ. This CDR3 region has 15 residues. V lost 4 bases and J lost 3; bases outside the gene matches: 4. CD8+ and CD4+ T cells from blood underwent TCR beta sequencing. Negative isolation yielded CD4+ and CD8+ T cells, and FACS enriched TEMRA cells. This sample is part of a study of CD8 T cells in Susac syndrome.

This chain connects TRBV5-1 to TRBJ1-5; 10 bases are a match to TRBD1. Sequencing was performed on CD4+ T cells from PBMCs. This clonotype was sampled from a human donor in good health. Written as DNA, the CDR3 is TGCGCCAGCAGCACCGGGACAGGGGACAATCAGCCCCAGCATTTT. As protein: CASSTGTGDNQPQHF.